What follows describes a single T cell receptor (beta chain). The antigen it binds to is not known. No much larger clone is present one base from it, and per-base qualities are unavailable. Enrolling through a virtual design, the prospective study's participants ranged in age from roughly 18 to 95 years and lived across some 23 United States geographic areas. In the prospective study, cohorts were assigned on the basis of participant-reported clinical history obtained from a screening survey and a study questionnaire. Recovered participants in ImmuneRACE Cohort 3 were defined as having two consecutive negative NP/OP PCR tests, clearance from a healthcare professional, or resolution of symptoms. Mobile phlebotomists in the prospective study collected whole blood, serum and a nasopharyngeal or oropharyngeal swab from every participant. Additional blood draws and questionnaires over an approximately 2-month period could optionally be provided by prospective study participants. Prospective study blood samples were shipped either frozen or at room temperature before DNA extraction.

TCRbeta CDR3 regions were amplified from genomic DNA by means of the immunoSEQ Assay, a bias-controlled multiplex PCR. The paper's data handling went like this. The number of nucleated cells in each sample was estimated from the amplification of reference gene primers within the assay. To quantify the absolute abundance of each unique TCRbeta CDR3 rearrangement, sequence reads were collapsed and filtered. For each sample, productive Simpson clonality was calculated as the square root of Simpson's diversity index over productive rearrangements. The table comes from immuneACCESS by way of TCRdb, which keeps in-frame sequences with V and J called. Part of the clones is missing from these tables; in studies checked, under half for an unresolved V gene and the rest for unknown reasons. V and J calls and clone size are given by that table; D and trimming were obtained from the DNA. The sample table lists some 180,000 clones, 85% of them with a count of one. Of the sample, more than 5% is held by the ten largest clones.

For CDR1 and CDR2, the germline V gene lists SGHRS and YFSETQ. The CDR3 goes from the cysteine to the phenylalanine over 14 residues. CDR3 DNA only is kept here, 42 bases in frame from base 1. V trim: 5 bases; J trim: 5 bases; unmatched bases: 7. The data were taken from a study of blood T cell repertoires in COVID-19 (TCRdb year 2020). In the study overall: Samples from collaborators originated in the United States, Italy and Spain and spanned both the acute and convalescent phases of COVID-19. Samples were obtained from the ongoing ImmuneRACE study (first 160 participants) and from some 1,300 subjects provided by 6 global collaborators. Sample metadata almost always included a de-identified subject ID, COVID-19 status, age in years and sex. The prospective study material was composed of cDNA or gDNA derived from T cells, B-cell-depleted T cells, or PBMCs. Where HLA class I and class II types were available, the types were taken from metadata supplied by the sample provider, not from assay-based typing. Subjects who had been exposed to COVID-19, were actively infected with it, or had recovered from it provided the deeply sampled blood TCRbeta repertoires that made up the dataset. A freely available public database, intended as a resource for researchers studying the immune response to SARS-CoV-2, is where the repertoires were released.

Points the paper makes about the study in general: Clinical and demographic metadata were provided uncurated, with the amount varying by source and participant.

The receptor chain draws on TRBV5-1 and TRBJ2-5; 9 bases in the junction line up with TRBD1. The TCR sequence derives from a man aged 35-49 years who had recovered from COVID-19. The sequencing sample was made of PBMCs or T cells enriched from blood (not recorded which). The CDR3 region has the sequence CASRDRGREETQYF. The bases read TGCGCCAGCAGGGACAGGGGAAGGGAGGAGACCCAGTACTTC.